This entry lists 28 T cell receptor beta chains sequenced from one sample in a study of Graves' ophthalmopathy and Graves' hyperthyroidism. RNA transcripts were the template, and TCR beta CDR3 regions were amplified from them. An initial RT-PCR round employing HTBI primers preceded a second-round multiplex PCR. TCRdb re-called the multiplex PCR reads through MiXCR, storing one row per CDR3 protein. In the table there are some 400,000 distinct CDR3 sequences, 15% to 20% of which are singletons. The specimen was peripheral blood. These receptors were collected from a woman in her late teens or twenties with Graves' ophthalmopathy.

This clonotype was picked up many times. The V gene is TRBV20-1, the J gene TRBJ2-7; D gene uncertain. The CDR3 is 13 residues long. V lost 0 bases and J 3 bases, leaving 9 bases between the germline ends. Germline V gene data show CDR1 as DFQATT and CDR2 as SNEGSKA (reference sequence). The CDR3 region has the DNA TGCAGTGCTAGAGACTCTGGGTTCTACGAGCAGTACTTC. Amino acid sequence: CSARDSGFYEQYF.

This clonotype was seen ten or more times. This chain links TRBV6-5 with TRBJ1-1; D is possibly TRBD1 (6 bases). This CDR3 region has 15 residues. V shed 4 bases and J shed 1 base, with 13 bases lying between them. Germline CDR1 MNHEY, CDR2 SVGAGI. CDR3 sequence: CASSSTGRGNTEAFF. CDR3 bases: TGTGCCAGCAGTTCCACAGGGCGCGGGAACACTGAAGCTTTCTTT.

Ten or more counts support this clonotype. The rearrangement joins TRBV18 to TRBJ1-1; D ambiguous. Trimming removed 1 base from V and 6 bases from J, with 6 bases in between. This CDR3 has 12 amino acids. In germline, CDR1 is KGHSH, CDR2 LQKENI. CDR3 DNA sequence: TGTGCCAGCTCACCACTTGGGCCTGAAGCTTTCTTT. It specifies CASSPLGPEAFF. Full variable domain (remainder filled in from reference TRBV18 and TRBJ1-1): NAGVMQNPRHLVRRRGQEARLRCSPMKGHSHVYWYRQLPEEGLKFMVYLQKENIIDESGMPKERFSAEFPKEGPSILRIQQVVRGDSAAYFCASSPLGPEAFFGQGTRLTVV.

The chain recombines TRBV6-1 with TRBJ2-7; 10 bases match TRBD2. Germline CDR1 MNHNS, CDR2 SASEGT. V was clipped by 4 bases and J by 5 bases; unmatched bases: 5. CDR3 length: 14 residues. The CDR3, as DNA: TGTGCCAGCAGTGGCCCCGGGACTAGCGACGAGCAGTACTTC. This gives the protein CASSGPGTSDEQYF.

This clonotype was observed at least ten times. This chain joins TRBV3-1 and TRBJ2-7; 9 positions agree with TRBD2. V lost 3 bases, J lost 0 bases, and 6 bases stayed unmatched. The CDR3 sequence is 16 residues long. Germline assignment: CDR1 LGHDT and CDR2 YNNKEL (reference sequence). The CDR3 spells CASSQGPAGGSYEQYF. CDR3 nucleotides: TGTGCCAGCAGCCAGGGGCCAGCGGGAGGCTCCTACGAGCAGTACTTC.

Ten or more counts support this clonotype. The gene calls are TRBV6-2 or TRBV6-3 and TRBJ1-1; D gene uncertain. The CDR3 has 14 amino acids. The germline gives CDR1 MNHEY, CDR2 SVGEGT. Between the trimmed V and J ends, which lost 0 bases and 4 bases, there was a span of 9 bases. In nucleotides, the CDR3 is TGTGCCAGCAGTTACTCGATTGCGAGCACTGAAGCTTTCTTT. Translated, it gives CASSYSIASTEAFF.

In this sample, this clonotype turned up many times. The gene calls are TRBV7-2 and TRBJ1-1, with D unclear. This CDR3 has 11 amino acids. Trimming took off 1 base at V and 10 bases at J, with 7 bases between the two ends. The V gene's germline CDR1 is SGHTA and CDR2 FQGNSA. The CDR3 here is CASSLGTLAFF. The CDR3 nucleotides read TGTGCCAGCAGCTTAGGGACTTTAGCTTTCTTT.

This clonotype was found many times. The CDR3 loop is CASSPRDNYYMNTEAFF. CDR3 nucleotide sequence: TGTGCCAGCAGCCCGCGGGACAACTATTATATGAACACTGAAGCTTTCTTT. The rearrangement uses TRBV11-2 and TRBJ1-1; a possible D gene is TRBD1 (6 bases). The V gene lost 5 bases and the J gene lost 0 bases, with 19 bases spanning the gap. Germline-derived CDR1 and CDR2 are SGHAT and FQNNGV. This CDR3 is 17 amino acids long.

The V gene is TRBV6-1, the J gene TRBJ1-5, with D hard to call. Trimming shortened V by 8 bases and J by 4 bases, and 6 bases separated the two germline ends. Germline CDR1 MNHNS, CDR2 SASEGT. CDR3 length: 11 amino acids. The CDR3 coding sequence is TGTGCCAGCGGAAGGAATCAGCCCCAGCATTTT. Encoded protein: CASGRNQPQHF.

This clonotype was seen repeatedly, ten times or more. The chain is built from TRBV19 and TRBJ1-2; 9 bases map to TRBD1. In germline, CDR1 is LNHDA, CDR2 SQIVND (reference sequence). V lost 6 bases to trimming and J lost 3 bases; unmatched junction nucleotides: 17. The CDR3 sequence is 18 residues long. CDR3 sequence (DNA): TGTGCCAGTAGCCCTTGGGCGGTTGGGACAGGGTCCCACTATGGCTACACCTTC. Protein product: CASSPWAVGTGSHYGYTF.

This clonotype was recorded at least ten times. This sequence joins TRBV6-1 and TRBJ2-7; 8 nucleotides align to TRBD2. Germline V gene sequence: CDR1 MNHNS, CDR2 SASEGT. The CDR3 sequence is 14 residues long. Trimming at V came to 7 bases and at J to 4 bases, leaving 9 bases not matched to a gene. CDR3 amino acids: CASNTQRETYEQYF. CDR3 bases: TGTGCCAGCAATACCCAGCGGGAGACTTACGAGCAGTACTTC.

This clonotype has ten or more counts. The chain is built from TRBV27 and TRBJ2-5; D perhaps matches TRBD2 (6 bases). The CDR3 is 14 amino acids. Germline assignment: CDR1 MNHEY and CDR2 SMNVEV (reference sequence). V lost 2 bases to trimming and J lost 4 bases, with 11 bases between them. The CDR3 DNA reads TGTGCCAGCAGTTTAATTACGGGAGCAGAGACCCAGTACTTC. Translation: CASSLITGAETQYF.

This clonotype was counted ten times or more. The V call is TRBV7-9, the J call TRBJ1-6, with D uncertain. CDR3 length equals 13 residues. V shed 4 bases and J shed 4 bases, with 5 bases lying between them. The V gene's germline CDR1 is SEHNR and CDR2 FQNEAQ (reference sequence). Written as DNA, the CDR3 is TGTGCCAGCAGCTCACTATATAATTCACCCCTCCACTTT. The encoded protein is CASSSLYNSPLHF.

Many counts were recorded for this clonotype. The V call is TRBV9, the J call TRBJ1-2; TRBD1 is a possible D gene (5 bases). Germline V gene sequence: CDR1 SGDLS, CDR2 YYNGEE. The CDR3 has 15 amino acids. Trimming stripped 2 bases from V and 0 bases from J, with 11 bases between. This chain's CDR3 is CASSVSGRANYGYTF. The CDR3 bases are TGTGCCAGCAGCGTCTCGGGGCGGGCTAACTATGGCTACACCTTC.

This clonotype was counted ten times or more. The chain joins TRBV6-5 to TRBJ2-7; D is uncertain. Germline V gene lookup returns CDR1 MNHEY and CDR2 SVGAGI. V lost 6 bases and J lost 5, with 23 bases in between. The CDR3 is made up of 16 amino acids. CDR3 residues: CASRPSVGSLINEQYF. CDR3 in DNA: TGTGCCAGCAGGCCTTCTGTGGGCAGTCTTATCAACGAGCAGTACTTC.

This clonotype was seen many times. The V and J genes are TRBV28 and TRBJ2-7; the match to TRBD1 covers 7 bases. The trim removed 4 bases at V and 1 base at J, leaving 4 bases unmatched. Germline V gene lookup returns CDR1 MDHEN and CDR2 SYDVKM. The CDR3 has 14 amino acids. As DNA, the CDR3 is TGTGCCAGCAGTTCCCCGGGACAGTCCTACGAGCAGTACTTC. This codes for CASSSPGQSYEQYF. The whole variable domain, remainder taken from reference TRBV28 and TRBJ2-7, is DVKVTQSSRYLVKRTGEKVFLECVQDMDHENMFWYRQDPGLGLRLIYFSYDVKMKEKGDIPEGYSVSREKKERFSLILESASTNQTSMYLCASSSPGQSYEQYFGPGTRLTVT.

This clonotype has at least ten counts. The V gene is TRBV29-1, the J gene TRBJ2-5; unclear D gene. CDR3 length: 14 residues. CDR1 SQVTM and CDR2 ANQGSEA come from the germline V gene. Trimming stripped 4 bases from V and 2 bases from J, with 14 bases between. CDR3 protein: CSVAPSPWQETQYF. CDR3 DNA: TGCAGCGTTGCCCCAAGCCCCTGGCAAGAGACCCAGTACTTC.

In its sample, this clonotype was seen many times. The gene calls are TRBV20-1 and TRBJ1-5; D might be TRBD1 (6 bases). The V and J ends lost 6 bases and 0 bases respectively, with 18 bases between them. The CDR3 sequence is 16 residues long. Germline CDR1 is DFQATT and CDR2 is SNEGSKA (reference sequence). CDR3 in DNA: TGCAGTGCCAGGGGCCCCGGGGAAAATAGCAATCAGCCCCAGCATTTT. Amino acids: CSARGPGENSNQPQHF.

In its sample, this clonotype was seen many times. V usage is TRBV20-1 and J usage is TRBJ1-6; tentative D call: TRBD1 (5 bases). The germline V gene has CDR1 DFQATT and CDR2 SNEGSKA (reference sequence). The germline V and J ends were trimmed by 5 bases and 1 base, with 15 bases remaining between them. This CDR3 spans 16 amino acids. CDR3 amino acids: CSAGNLGGSYNSPLHF. The CDR3 DNA reads as TGCAGTGCTGGAAACCTTGGGGGTTCCTATAATTCACCCCTCCACTTT.

This clonotype was detected many times. CDR3 DNA: TGTGCCAGCAGTTTGAGTGTCGACGGGGAGACCCAGTACTTC. Its translation is CASSLSVDGETQYF. This chain connects TRBV27 to TRBJ2-5; no definite D call. This CDR3 is 14 amino acids long. Germline V gene sequence: CDR1 MNHEY, CDR2 SMNVEV (reference sequence). V was trimmed by 3 bases and J by 5 bases, leaving 13 bases between them.

There are many counts of this clonotype. The V and J genes are TRBV28 and TRBJ2-5; TRBD2 matches 7 bases. The V segment lost 5 bases and the J segment 4 bases; nucleotides outside the gene matches: 10. CDR1 and CDR2 (germline): MDHEN, SYDVKM. The CDR3 consists of 15 residues. This CDR3 reads CASSNGGMEGETQYF. The CDR3 bases are TGTGCCAGCAGTAACGGGGGGATGGAGGGAGAGACCCAGTACTTC.

This clonotype was seen at least ten times. The chain has TRBV6-2 or TRBV6-3 and TRBJ1-1; D gene unclear. The CDR3 length is 15 residues. Germline values: CDR1 MNHEY, CDR2 SVGEGT. V lost 9 bases and J 1 base, leaving 18 bases between the germline ends. The CDR3 loop reads CASVSGGVANTEAFF. In DNA form, the CDR3 reads TGTGCCAGTGTATCCGGTGGGGTCGCGAACACTGAAGCTTTCTTT.

V and J are TRBV7-3 and TRBJ1-6, with unresolved D. Germline lookup yields CDR1 SGHTA and CDR2 FQGTGA. V lost 5 bases and J 8 bases, leaving 10 bases between the germline ends. This CDR3 is built from 13 residues. This CDR3 is CASSPGMDSPLHF. DNA of the CDR3: TGTGCCAGCAGCCCTGGAATGGATTCACCCCTCCACTTT.

This clonotype was observed many times. V is TRBV20-1 and J is TRBJ1-6, with D possibly matching TRBD1 (5 bases). Germline V gene sequence: CDR1 DFQATT, CDR2 SNEGSKA (reference sequence). The CDR3 is made up of 12 amino acids. V was pared by 0 bases and J by 12 bases, with 9 bases between. CDR3 protein: CSAREGGEPLHF. In DNA, the CDR3 is TGCAGTGCTAGAGAGGGGGGGGAACCCCTCCACTTT.

In this sample, this clonotype turned up many times. The CDR3 reads CASRNSGNYEQYF. The CDR3 bases are TGTGCCAGCAGAAACTCAGGGAACTACGAGCAGTACTTC. The V call is TRBV28, the J call TRBJ2-7, with a tentative D call TRBD1 (5 bases). CDR3 length: 13 residues. Trimming stripped 6 bases from V and 3 bases from J, with 12 bases between. Germline assignment: CDR1 MDHEN and CDR2 SYDVKM.

This chain links TRBV7-4 with TRBJ2-2; TRBD2 matches at 15 bases. The V segment lost 0 bases and the J segment 7 bases; nucleotides outside the gene matches: 18. CDR1 SGHVT and CDR2 SQSDAQ come from the germline V gene. This CDR3 is built from 22 residues. This CDR3 is CASSLAPPWTSGRASYNGELFF. CDR3 coding DNA: TGTGCCAGCAGCTTAGCCCCTCCCTGGACTAGCGGGAGGGCCTCTTATAACGGGGAGCTGTTTTTT.

The chain uses TRBV18 and TRBJ1-1; possible D gene TRBD1, 6 bases. Germline V CDR1 and CDR2: KGHSH, LQKENI. With 3 bases removed from V and 7 bases from J, the gap between germline ends came to 15 bases. The length of the CDR3 is 14 residues. CDR3 region: CASSPSGQGIEAFF. CDR3 in DNA: TGTGCCAGCTCACCTTCGGGGCAGGGGATTGAAGCTTTCTTT.

This clonotype was seen repeatedly, ten times or more. The genes are TRBV2 and TRBJ1-6; no reliable D call. Germline V gene lookup returns CDR1 SNHLY and CDR2 FYNNEI. This CDR3 has 15 amino acids. The V gene lost 3 bases and the J gene lost 5 bases, with 11 bases spanning the gap. The CDR3 loop is CASSESRPNNSPLHF. CDR3 bases: TGTGCCAGCAGTGAGTCCAGGCCTAATAATTCACCCCTCCACTTT.